The 5 T cell receptor beta chains below were found in one sample sequenced in a study of T cell responses to AZD1222 COVID-19 vaccine (dated by TCRdb to the early 2020s). Library preparation used the immunoSEQ multiplex PCR assay. TCRdb mirrors the immuneACCESS table, restricted to in-frame sequences. Some clones are absent from its copies; in checked studies, under half trace to an unresolved V gene, and the reason for the others is unknown. The sample table contains some 94,000 clones; only one count was recorded for around 90% of them. The leading ten clones occupy approximately 5% of the sample. The time point label corresponds to: about 28 days (+/-7) after the second vaccine dose. Sequencing used peripheral blood, obtained 28 days after the second AZD1222 dose. The receptors here all came from an adult who received the AZD1222 COVID-19 vaccine.

The genes are TRBV10-3 and TRBJ1-4; 9 bases match TRBD1. V was pared by 4 bases and J by 2 bases, with 5 bases of the junction left unmatched. This CDR3 has 16 residues. CDR1 is ENHRY and CDR2 is SYGVKD in the germline V gene. CDR3 bases: TGTGCCATCAGTGCCACAGGGGGCGCCACTAATGAAAAACTGTTTTTT. Translation: CAISATGGATNEKLFF.

The chain carries TRBV7-6 and TRBJ2-6; a possible D gene is TRBD1 (6 bases). Germline V lookup: CDR1 SGHVS, CDR2 FNYEAQ. The CDR3 runs 20 residues. The V end was cut by 9 bases, the J end by 0 bases, with 27 bases between. CDR3 nucleotides: TGTGCCAGTTCTCCCCTAGATAGTACAGGGCCGGGCTCTGGGGCCAACGTCCTGACTTTC. This codes for CASSPLDSTGPGSGANVLTF. The full variable domain, with the rest looked up from reference TRBV7-6 and TRBJ2-6, is GAGVSQSPRYKVTKRGQDVALRCDPISGHVSLYWYRQALGQGPEFLTYFNYEAQQDKSGLPNDRFSAERPEGSISTLTIQRTEQRDSAMYRCASSPLDSTGPGSGANVLTFGAGSRLTVL.

The chain is built from TRBV4-2 and TRBJ1-4; tentative D call: TRBD1 (5 bases). This CDR3 region has 15 residues. The ends were cut back, 2 bases at V and 8 bases at J, with 15 bases in the middle. Germline V gene sequence: CDR1 LGHNA, CDR2 YNFKEQ. CDR3 sequence: CASSQSGRLGEKLFF. The CDR3 DNA reads TGTGCCAGCAGCCAATCAGGGCGCCTAGGGGAAAAACTGTTTTTT.

The chain employs TRBV18 and TRBJ1-2; no reliable D call. CDR3 length: 15 residues. With 3 bases removed from V and 2 bases from J, the gap between germline ends came to 13 bases. Germline lookup yields CDR1 KGHSH and CDR2 LQKENI. CDR3 bases: TGTGCCAGCTCACCCTACCAGGAGGGAAACTATGGCTACACCTTC. This translates into CASSPYQEGNYGYTF. The complete variable domain, with remaining parts taken from reference TRBV18 and TRBJ1-2, reads NAGVMQNPRHLVRRRGQEARLRCSPMKGHSHVYWYRQLPEEGLKFMVYLQKENIIDESGMPKERFSAEFPKEGPSILRIQQVVRGDSAAYFCASSPYQEGNYGYTFGSGTRLTVV.

The chain is built from TRBV7-9 and TRBJ1-2, with TRBD1 as a possible D gene (6 bases). Germline assignment: CDR1 SEHNR and CDR2 FQNEAQ (reference sequence). Trimming stripped 1 base from V and 4 bases from J, with 16 bases between. The CDR3 has 16 residues. The DNA for the CDR3 is TGTGCCAGCAGCTTAGAAGGCTCAGGGGCCGGCTATGGCTACACCTTC. This translates into CASSLEGSGAGYGYTF. Together with reference TRBV7-9 and TRBJ1-2, the CDR3 gives the full variable domain: DTGVSQNPRHKITKRGQNVTFRCDPISEHNRLYWYRQTLGQGPEFLTYFQNEAQLEKSRLLSDRFSAERPKGSFSTLEIQRTEQGDSAMYLCASSLEGSGAGYGYTFGSGTRLTVV.